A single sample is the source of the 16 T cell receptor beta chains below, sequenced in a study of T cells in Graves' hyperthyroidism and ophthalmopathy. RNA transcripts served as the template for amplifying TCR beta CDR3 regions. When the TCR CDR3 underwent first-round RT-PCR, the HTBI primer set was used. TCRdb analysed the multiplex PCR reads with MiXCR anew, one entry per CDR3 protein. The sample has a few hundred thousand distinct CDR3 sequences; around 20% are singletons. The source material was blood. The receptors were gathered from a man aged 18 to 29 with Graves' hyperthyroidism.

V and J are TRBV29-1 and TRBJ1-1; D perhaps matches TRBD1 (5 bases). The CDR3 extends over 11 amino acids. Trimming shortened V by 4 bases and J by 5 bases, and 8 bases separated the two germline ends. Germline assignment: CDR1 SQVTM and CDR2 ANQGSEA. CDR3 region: CSVGGLTEAFF. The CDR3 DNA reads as TGCAGCGTTGGGGGCTTAACTGAAGCTTTCTTT.

The CDR3 region has the DNA TGCAGCGTTGGAGGGACAGGTACTGAAGCTTTCTTT. Encoded protein: CSVGGTGTEAFF. The chain has TRBV29-1 and TRBJ1-1; 8 nucleotides match TRBD1. V lost 4 bases and J lost 5; bases outside the gene matches: 3. This CDR3 is built from 12 residues. The germline gives CDR1 SQVTM, CDR2 ANQGSEA.

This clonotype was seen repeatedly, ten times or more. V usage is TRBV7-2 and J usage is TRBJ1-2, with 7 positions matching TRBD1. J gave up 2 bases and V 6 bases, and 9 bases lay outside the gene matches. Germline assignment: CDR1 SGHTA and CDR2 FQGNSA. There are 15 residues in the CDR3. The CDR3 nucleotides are TGTGCCAGCAGGTACCCTGGCAGGGGGAACTATGGCTACACCTTC. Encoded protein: CASRYPGRGNYGYTF.

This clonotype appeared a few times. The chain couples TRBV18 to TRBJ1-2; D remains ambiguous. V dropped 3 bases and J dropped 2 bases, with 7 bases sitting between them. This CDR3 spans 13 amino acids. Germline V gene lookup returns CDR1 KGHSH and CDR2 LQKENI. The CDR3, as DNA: TGTGCCAGCTCACCCAAGGAGAACTATGGCTACACCTTC. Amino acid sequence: CASSPKENYGYTF.

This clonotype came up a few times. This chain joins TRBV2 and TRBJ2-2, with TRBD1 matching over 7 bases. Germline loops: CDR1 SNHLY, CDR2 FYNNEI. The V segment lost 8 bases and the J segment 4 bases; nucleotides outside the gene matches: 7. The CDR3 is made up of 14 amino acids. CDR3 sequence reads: CASDRERSTGELFF. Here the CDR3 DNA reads TGTGCCAGCGACAGGGAACGATCCACCGGGGAGCTGTTTTTT.

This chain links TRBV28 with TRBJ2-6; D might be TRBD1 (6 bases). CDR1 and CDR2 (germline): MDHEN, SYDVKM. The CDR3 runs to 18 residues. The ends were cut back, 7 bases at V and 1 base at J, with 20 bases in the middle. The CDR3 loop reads CASTRGAGDPSGANVLTF. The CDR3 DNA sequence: TGTGCCAGCACCCGAGGGGCAGGGGATCCTTCTGGGGCCAACGTCCTGACTTTC.

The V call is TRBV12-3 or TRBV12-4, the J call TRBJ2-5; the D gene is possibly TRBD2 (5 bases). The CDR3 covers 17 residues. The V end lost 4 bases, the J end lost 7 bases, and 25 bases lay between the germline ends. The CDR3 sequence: CASSSKAELVPGGTQYF. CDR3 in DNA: TGTGCCAGCAGTTCTAAAGCGGAGCTAGTGCCAGGTGGGACCCAGTACTTC.

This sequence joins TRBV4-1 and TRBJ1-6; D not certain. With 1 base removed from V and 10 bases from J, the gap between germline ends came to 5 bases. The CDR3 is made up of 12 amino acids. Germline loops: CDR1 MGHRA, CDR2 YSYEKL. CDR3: CASSQGPSPLHF. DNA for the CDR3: TGCGCCAGCAGCCAAGGTCCCTCACCCCTCCACTTT.

Here the CDR3 DNA reads TGTGCCAGCAGCTCACCGACTAGCGGGTCCTACGAGCAGTACTTC. Translated: CASSSPTSGSYEQYF. The chain combines TRBV12-3 or TRBV12-4 with TRBJ2-7, with 10 bases identical to TRBD2. Losses at the gene ends were 6 bases for V and 1 base for J; bases not matched to a gene: 6. CDR3 length: 15 amino acids.

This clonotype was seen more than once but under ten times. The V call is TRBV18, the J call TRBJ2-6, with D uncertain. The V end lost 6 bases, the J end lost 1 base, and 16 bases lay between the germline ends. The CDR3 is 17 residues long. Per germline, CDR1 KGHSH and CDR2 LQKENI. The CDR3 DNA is TGTGCCAGCTCGCCCGTCGTCAGTGGTTCTGGGGCCAACGTCCTGACTTTC. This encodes CASSPVVSGSGANVLTF.

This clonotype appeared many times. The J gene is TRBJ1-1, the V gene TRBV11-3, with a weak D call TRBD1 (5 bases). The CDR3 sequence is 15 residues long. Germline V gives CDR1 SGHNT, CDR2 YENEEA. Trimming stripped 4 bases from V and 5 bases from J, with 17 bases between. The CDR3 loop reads CASSSPPGRPTEAFF. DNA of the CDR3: TGTGCCAGCAGCTCCCCCCCAGGGAGGCCGACTGAAGCTTTCTTT.

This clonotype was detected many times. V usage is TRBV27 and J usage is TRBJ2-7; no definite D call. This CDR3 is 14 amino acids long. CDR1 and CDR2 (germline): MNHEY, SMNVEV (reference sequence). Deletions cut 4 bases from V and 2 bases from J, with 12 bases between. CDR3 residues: CASSSVLFPYEQYF. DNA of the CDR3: TGTGCCAGCAGTTCGGTTCTTTTCCCCTACGAGCAGTACTTC.

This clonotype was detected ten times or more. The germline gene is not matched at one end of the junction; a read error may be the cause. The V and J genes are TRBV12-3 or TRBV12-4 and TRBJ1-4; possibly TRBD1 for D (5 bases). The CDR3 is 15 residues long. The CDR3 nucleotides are TGTGCCGGCAGCTGGGGCAAGGCAGGCCATGAAAAACTGTTTTTT. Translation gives CAGSWGKAGHEKLFF.

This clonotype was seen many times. CDR3 nucleotide sequence: TGTGCCAGCAGCGGACTCCAAGAGACCCAGTACTTC. Amino acids: CASSGLQETQYF. The chain carries TRBV7-9 and TRBJ2-5; tentative D call: TRBD2 (5 bases). This CDR3 has 12 amino acids. The germline V gene encodes CDR1 SEHNR and CDR2 FQNEAQ (reference sequence). The V gene lost 5 bases and the J gene lost 1 base, with 5 bases spanning the gap.

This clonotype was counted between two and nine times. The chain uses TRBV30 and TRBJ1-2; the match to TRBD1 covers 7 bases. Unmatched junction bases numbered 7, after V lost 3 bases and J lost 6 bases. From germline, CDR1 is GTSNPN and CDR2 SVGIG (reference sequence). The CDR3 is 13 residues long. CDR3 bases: TGTGCCTGGAGCGAGGGACAGCTGGATGGCTACACCTTC. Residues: CAWSEGQLDGYTF.

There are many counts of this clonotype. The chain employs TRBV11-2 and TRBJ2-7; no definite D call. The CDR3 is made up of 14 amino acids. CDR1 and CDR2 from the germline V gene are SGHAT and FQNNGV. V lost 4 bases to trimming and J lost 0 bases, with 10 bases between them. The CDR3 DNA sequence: TGTGCCAGCAGCTACGGGTCGCTCTCCTACGAGCAGTACTTC. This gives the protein CASSYGSLSYEQYF. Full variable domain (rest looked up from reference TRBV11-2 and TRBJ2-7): EAGVAQSPRYKIIEKRQSVAFWCNPISGHATLYWYQQILGQGPKLLIQFQNNGVVDDSQLPKDRFSAERLKGVDSTLKIQPAKLEDSAVYLCASSYGSLSYEQYFGPGTRLTVT.